The 27 T cell receptor beta chains reported below all come from one sample, sequenced in a study of molecular identifiers for immune sequencing clone quantification. TCRdb re-analysed the PCR reads in MiXCR, keeping a single row per CDR3 protein. The top ten hold approximately 0.75% of the sample, which has some 590,000 distinct CDR3 sequences, about 25% seen once. Sequenced input: naive CD8+ T cells from blood, with Jurkat cell RNA spiked in. Noted subset: FACS-sorted CD8+CD4-CCR7+CD45RA+ naive T cells. The receptors shown here come from a human donor in good health. Some libraries in this study had Jurkat cell RNA spiked in.

In its sample, this clonotype was seen many times. The junction shows a germline mismatch at one end, possibly a read error. CDR3 nucleotide sequence: TGTGCCAGCAGTCCCGGGACAGCCTACAATGAGCAGTTCTTC. It is translated as CASSPGTAYNEQFF. The genes are TRBV4-1 and TRBJ2-1; 7 bases are shared with TRBD1. The CDR3 contains 14 residues. Germline V lookup: CDR1 MGHRA, CDR2 YSYEKL.

The J gene is TRBJ2-7, the V gene TRBV27, with TRBD1 matching 8 bases. The length of the CDR3 is 15 residues. V lost 2 bases and J lost 5; bases outside the gene matches: 8. CDR1 MNHEY and CDR2 SMNVEV come from the germline V gene (reference sequence). This CDR3 reads CASSLGGTGFNEQYF. The CDR3 DNA is TGTGCCAGCAGTTTAGGAGGGACAGGTTTCAACGAGCAGTACTTC.

Turning to this clonotype: Given a much more abundant clone one base away, this may be a read error. The chain couples TRBV11-2 to TRBJ1-1; 8 positions agree with TRBD1. The CDR3 consists of 15 residues. Germline values: CDR1 SGHAT, CDR2 FQNNGV. The chain's CDR3 is CASSLVNRGETEASF. In nucleotides, the CDR3 is TGTGCCAGCAGCTTAGTTAACAGGGGGGAGACTGAAGCTTCCTTT.

A note on this clonotype: A much larger clonotype is one base distant, so this may be a read error. The V call is TRBV28, the J call TRBJ2-4; possible D gene TRBD2, 5 bases. The CDR3 has 17 residues. CDR1 is MDHEN, CDR2 SYDVKM, per germline. Trimming removed 8 bases at V and 1 base at J, with 21 bases between. The CDR3 nucleotides are TGTGCCAGCTGTTCCGGGAAAGGTTCTCCGGCCAAAAACATTCAGTACTTC. This codes for CASCSGKGSPAKNIQYF. Drawing the rest from reference TRBV28 and TRBJ2-4, the complete variable domain is DVKVTQSSRYLVKRTGEKVFLECVQDMDHENMFWYRQDPGLGLRLIYFSYDVKMKEKGDIPEGYSVSREKKERFSLILESASTNQTSMYLCASCSGKGSPAKNIQYFGAGTRLSVL.

This clonotype was counted between two and nine times. The chain uses TRBV7-6 and TRBJ2-2, with unresolved D. CDR1 and CDR2 (germline): SGHVS, FNYEAQ. This CDR3 region has 16 residues. V was clipped by 4 bases and J by 1 base, with 13 bases between them. In DNA form, the CDR3 reads TGTGCCAGCAGCTATCAGGTGGCAGAGAACACCGGGGAGCTGTTTTTT. Its translation is CASSYQVAENTGELFF.

In this sample, this clonotype turned up many times. This chain joins TRBV12-3 or TRBV12-4 and TRBJ1-1; D is possibly TRBD1 (5 bases). The CDR3 sequence is 14 residues long. The V end was cut by 3 bases, the J end by 2 bases, with 10 bases between. The CDR3 is CASSFGTVNTEAFF. In DNA, the CDR3 is TGTGCCAGCAGTTTCGGGACGGTTAACACTGAAGCTTTCTTT.

In regard to this clonotype: One junction end does not reproduce the germline sequence, and a read error may be involved. V gene TRBV7-7 combines with J gene TRBJ2-2, with D possibly called TRBD1 or TRBD2 (6 bases each). The CDR3 consists of 15 residues. Germline V gene data show CDR1 as SSHAT and CDR2 as FNYEAQ (reference sequence). For the CDR3, the DNA is TGTGCTAGCAGCTTAGGGGGACTCCACAACGGGGAGCTGTTTTTT. This codes for CASSLGGLHNGELFF.

The V and J genes are TRBV3-1 and TRBJ1-1; D gene unclear. The CDR3 is 17 amino acids. Deletions cut 0 bases from V and 1 base from J, with 15 bases between. CDR1 and CDR2 (germline): LGHDT, YNNKEL (reference sequence). CDR3 in amino acids: CASSQDPSTWGNTEAFF. In nucleotides, the CDR3 is TGTGCCAGCAGCCAAGATCCCTCAACATGGGGGAACACTGAAGCTTTCTTT.

J is TRBJ2-7 and V is TRBV4-1, with 9 bases that match TRBD2. V was clipped by 1 base and J by 4 bases; unmatched bases: 5. Germline lookup yields CDR1 MGHRA and CDR2 YSYEKL. CDR3 length: 15 amino acids. DNA of the CDR3: TGCGCCAGCAGCCAAGCTAGCGGGGTTTTGTACGAGCAGTACTTC. It codes for CASSQASGVLYEQYF.

This clonotype was seen repeatedly, ten times or more. The rearrangement links TRBV7-3 to TRBJ2-3; 9 bases align to TRBD2. CDR1 is SGHTA, CDR2 FQGTGA, per germline. V dropped 2 bases and J dropped 3; count of bases not matched to a gene: 3. The CDR3 totals 15 residues. CDR3 sequence (DNA): TGTGCCAGCAGCTTAGGGGGACTAGCAACAGATACGCAGTATTTT. This translates into CASSLGGLATDTQYF.

This clonotype was seen many times. This chain joins TRBV29-1 and TRBJ2-3; 7 nucleotides match TRBD1. CDR1 SQVTM and CDR2 ANQGSEA come from the germline V gene. Trimming at V came to 7 bases and at J to 2 bases, leaving 6 bases not matched to a gene. The CDR3 consists of 13 residues. The CDR3 sequence: CSADRADTDTQYF. The CDR3 DNA is TGCAGCGCTGACAGGGCCGACACAGATACGCAGTATTTT.

V usage is TRBV20-1 and J usage is TRBJ2-3; 13 bases line up with TRBD2. Trimming at V came to 0 bases and at J to 4 bases, leaving 4 bases not matched to a gene. The germline CDR1 and CDR2 sequences are DFQATT and SNEGSKA (reference sequence). The CDR3 has 16 residues. The CDR3, as DNA: TGCAGTGCTAGAGATCGGACTAGCGGGAGTGCAGATACGCAGTATTTT. Its translation is CSARDRTSGSADTQYF.

The chain couples TRBV7-9 to TRBJ2-7; 7 bases map to TRBD1. CDR3 length equals 15 residues. Germline V lookup: CDR1 SEHNR, CDR2 FQNEAQ (reference sequence). V lost 6 bases and J lost 3; bases outside the gene matches: 11. CDR3 amino acids: CASSPPGQSIYEQYF. Here the CDR3 DNA reads TGTGCCAGCAGTCCACCGGGACAGAGCATCTACGAGCAGTACTTC.

This clonotype was seen a handful of times. The genes are TRBV6-2 or TRBV6-3 and TRBJ1-1; D is ambiguous. Per germline, CDR1 MNHEY and CDR2 SVGEGT. V was shortened by 0 bases and J by 0 bases, with 14 bases between the two germline ends. The CDR3 runs to 17 residues. Written as DNA, the CDR3 is TGTGCCAGCAGTTACTCAACGACCGGGATCTTGAACACTGAAGCTTTCTTT. Protein sequence: CASSYSTTGILNTEAFF.

This clonotype was seen repeatedly, ten times or more. The chain is built from TRBV30 and TRBJ2-1, with D perhaps TRBD2 (7 bases). Germline V gene lookup returns CDR1 GTSNPN and CDR2 SVGIG (reference sequence). Trimming cost V 4 bases and J 6 bases, with 16 bases left between them. This CDR3 region has 14 residues. The CDR3 loop is CAWTWRGPPNEQFF. DNA for the CDR3: TGTGCCTGGACGTGGCGGGGGCCCCCCAATGAGCAGTTCTTC.

This clonotype was picked up many times. For the CDR3, the DNA is TGCAGTGCTCGACTAAACGACTACGAGCAGTACTTC. This encodes CSARLNDYEQYF. The chain is built from TRBV20-1 and TRBJ2-7, with D possibly TRBD2 on 5 matching bases. The CDR3 spans 12 residues. V was cut by 5 bases and J by 3 bases, with 11 bases left in between. Germline V CDR1 and CDR2: DFQATT, SNEGSKA (reference sequence).

This chain joins TRBV28 and TRBJ1-5, with 8 bases fitting TRBD1. With 5 bases clipped from V and 6 bases from J, the junction kept 6 bases outside the gene matches. The CDR3 covers 14 residues. CDR1 is MDHEN and CDR2 is SYDVKM in the germline V gene. The CDR3 DNA sequence: TGTGCCAGCAGTACCCAGGGGGCGCTTCAGCCCCAGCATTTT. Translation: CASSTQGALQPQHF.

For the CDR3, the DNA is TGTGCCAGCAGCCCAACCGGGACACAACAAGAGACCCAGTACTTC. Translating gives CASSPTGTQQETQYF. This sequence joins TRBV9 and TRBJ2-5, with D possibly matching TRBD1 (6 bases). The ends were cut back, 4 bases at V and 2 bases at J, with 15 bases in the middle. The CDR3 runs 15 residues. The germline CDR1 and CDR2 sequences are SGDLS and YYNGEE.

This clonotype was observed a few times. The chain couples TRBV3-1 to TRBJ2-7, with D possibly TRBD2 on 6 matching bases. V lost 0 bases, J lost 0 bases, and 15 bases lay in between. This CDR3 is built from 17 residues. Germline assignment: CDR1 LGHDT and CDR2 YNNKEL (reference sequence). CDR3 protein: CASSQDLGGLSSYEQYF. The CDR3 bases are TGTGCCAGCAGCCAAGATTTGGGGGGTCTAAGCTCCTACGAGCAGTACTTC.

This clonotype was detected a few times. The chain carries TRBV27 and TRBJ2-1, with 9 bases identical to TRBD2. CDR3 length equals 15 residues. Losses at the gene ends were 3 bases for V and 6 bases for J; bases not matched to a gene: 6. Germline V gene lookup returns CDR1 MNHEY and CDR2 SMNVEV (reference sequence). The CDR3 reads CASSFALAGTNEQFF. The CDR3 coding sequence is TGTGCCAGCAGTTTCGCTCTAGCGGGGACCAATGAGCAGTTCTTC.

This clonotype occurred many times. The V gene is TRBV12-5, the J gene TRBJ1-1; maybe TRBD1 (6 bases). Germline V CDR1 and CDR2: LGHNT, FRNRAP. This CDR3 has 12 residues. The V end lost 6 bases, the J end lost 6 bases, and 11 bases lay between the germline ends. The CDR3: CASGTRGAEAFF. The CDR3, as DNA: TGTGCTAGTGGAACCAGGGGAGCTGAAGCTTTCTTT.

The chain couples TRBV6-2 or TRBV6-3 to TRBJ2-1; the D gene is possibly TRBD1 (5 bases). This CDR3 region has 13 residues. The germline V gene has CDR1 MNHEY and CDR2 SVGEGT. The ends were cut back, 7 bases at V and 7 bases at J, with 14 bases in the middle. The CDR3 DNA is TGTGCCAGCACTCCCTATAGGGGTAATGAGCAGTTCTTC. This encodes CASTPYRGNEQFF.

The chain links TRBV15 to TRBJ2-2, with D perhaps TRBD1 (6 bases). Germline V gene data show CDR1 as LNHNV and CDR2 as YYDKDF (reference sequence). Trimming cost V 5 bases and J 4 bases, with 11 bases left between them. The CDR3 contains 14 residues. The CDR3 DNA follows: TGTGCCACCAGCGGCCAGGGGAGCACCGGGGAGCTGTTTTTT. Its translation: CATSGQGSTGELFF.

In the case of this clonotype: Just one base apart from a much larger clone, this may be a read error. Written as DNA, the CDR3 is TGTGCCAGCAGTCCGGGCGCGGGGTCAGATGAAAAACTGGTTTTT. Its translation is CASSPGAGSDEKLVF. The V and J genes are TRBV28 and TRBJ1-4, with D unclear. Germline CDR1 MDHEN, CDR2 SYDVKM. The CDR3 is made up of 15 amino acids.

J is TRBJ2-5 and V is TRBV7-9; D may be TRBD1 or TRBD2 (5 bases each). In germline, CDR1 is SEHNR, CDR2 FQNEAQ (reference sequence). The CDR3 has 17 amino acids. Between the trimmed V and J ends, which lost 2 bases and 3 bases, there was a span of 19 bases. CDR3 sequence reads: CASSLLRVAVGEETQYF. DNA for the CDR3: TGTGCCAGCAGCTTACTCAGGGTGGCGGTGGGGGAAGAGACCCAGTACTTC. Full variable domain (outside the CDR3, taken from reference TRBV7-9 and TRBJ2-5): DTGVSQNPRHKITKRGQNVTFRCDPISEHNRLYWYRQTLGQGPEFLTYFQNEAQLEKSRLLSDRFSAERPKGSFSTLEIQRTEQGDSAMYLCASSLLRVAVGEETQYFGPGTRLLVL.

There are a few counts of this clonotype. The chain recombines TRBV9 with TRBJ2-7, with D tentatively TRBD2 (5 bases). Germline assignment: CDR1 SGDLS and CDR2 YYNGEE. The CDR3 sequence is 14 residues long. Trimming pared 0 bases from V and 3 bases from J, leaving 10 bases between. The CDR3 DNA reads TGTGCCAGCAGCGTAGGAGGGAATAACTACGAGCAGTACTTC. Protein sequence: CASSVGGNNYEQYF.

This clonotype was counted ten times or more. The chain couples TRBV7-9 to TRBJ2-7; D gene uncertain. The CDR3 is 13 residues long. V was pared by 6 bases and J by 2 bases, with 11 bases between. Germline-derived CDR1 and CDR2 are SEHNR and FQNEAQ (reference sequence). For the CDR3, the DNA is TGTGCCAGCAGGTCAACATCTGCCTACGAGCAGTACTTC. This encodes CASRSTSAYEQYF.